This T cell receptor beta chain was captured in a study of Ad26.COV2.S vaccination and SARS-CoV-2 variants. Study-wide context: Intramuscular Ad26.COV2.S at 5x10^10 or 1x10^11 viral particles.

V lost 3 bases to trimming and J lost 3 bases, with 11 bases between them. CDR1 is GTSNPN and CDR2 is SVGIG in the germline V gene (reference sequence). CDR3 length: 13 amino acids. The protocol was immunoSEQ multiplex PCR, while the TCRdb copy is restricted to in-frame clones and leaves out a portion. The profile shows about 410,000 clones, about 88% of them singletons. Described treatment: around 19 received Ad26.COV2.S at low or high dose, single or two shots; five or six received placebo; per-sample allocation not given. Sampling happened 63 days after the first vaccine or placebo injection. Donation came from an adult in Boston who was aged 18-55 years. With regard to this clone: The antigen is undetermined.

The study, taken as a whole, reports: It was found that vaccine and placebo recipients had similar non-spike TCR breadth. There was reportedly substantial breadth in spike-specific CD8+ and CD4+ T cell responses after vaccination.

Here the sequenced sample was peripheral blood, taken in a trial of Ad26.COV2.S vaccine versus placebo. The clonotype was recovered from a person aged 18-65 years who received the Ad26.COV2.S COVID-19 vaccine or a placebo. This sequence joins TRBV30 and TRBJ1-1; D perhaps matches TRBD1 (5 bases). The CDR3 sequence is CAWREAGYTEAFF. The CDR3 region has the DNA TGTGCCTGGAGGGAGGCAGGGTACACTGAAGCTTTCTTT.